This record covers a single T cell receptor (beta chain). Germline V CDR1 and CDR2: ENHRY, SYGVKD. Trimming took 0 bases from V and 5 from J, leaving 11 bases between them. The CDR3 is 14 amino acids. It was during active infection that Seattle patients were enrolled and then longitudinally followed. This sample is part of a study of blood T cell repertoires in COVID-19. Turning to the study itself: PBMCs, B-cell-depleted T cells, or T cells provided the cDNA or gDNA that made up the material.

Clones were read by immunoSEQ multiplex PCR, and TCRdb kept only the in-frame ones, dropping some. Among approximately 500,000 clones listed, 85% to 90% were seen once. Sequencing was performed on peripheral blood. The chain is built from TRBV10-3 and TRBJ2-7, with D possibly TRBD2 on 6 matching bases. The source of this sequence is a woman aged 50 to 60 with COVID-19, enrolled during active disease. The CDR3 protein is CAISESLTGDEQYF. The CDR3 nucleotides read TGTGCCATCAGTGAGTCCTTAACGGGGGACGAGCAGTACTTC.